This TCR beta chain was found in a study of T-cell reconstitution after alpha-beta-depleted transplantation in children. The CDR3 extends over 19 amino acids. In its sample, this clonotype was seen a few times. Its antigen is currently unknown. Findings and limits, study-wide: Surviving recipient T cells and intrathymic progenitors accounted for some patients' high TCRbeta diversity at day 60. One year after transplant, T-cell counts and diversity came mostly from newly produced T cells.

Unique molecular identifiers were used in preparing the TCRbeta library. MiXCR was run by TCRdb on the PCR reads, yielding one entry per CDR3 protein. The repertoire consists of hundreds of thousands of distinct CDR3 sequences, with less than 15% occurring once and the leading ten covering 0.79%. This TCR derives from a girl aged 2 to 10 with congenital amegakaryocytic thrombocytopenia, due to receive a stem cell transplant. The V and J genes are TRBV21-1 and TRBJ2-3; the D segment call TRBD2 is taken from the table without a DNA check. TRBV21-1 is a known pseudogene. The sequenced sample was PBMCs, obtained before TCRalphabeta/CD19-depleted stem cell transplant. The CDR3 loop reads CASSKGTSGRHTHTDTQYF. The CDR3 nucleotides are TGTGCCAGCAGCAAAGGGACTAGCGGGAGACACACACACACAGATACGCAGTATTTT.